This T cell receptor (beta chain) stems from a study of blood T cell repertoires in COVID-19 (dated by TCRdb to about 2020). At the level of the whole study: Collaborator samples came from the United States, Italy and Spain and covered acute and convalescent phases of COVID-19. Samples came from the ongoing ImmuneRACE study (first 160 participants) plus 1,254 subjects from 6 global collaborators. Subjects who had been exposed to COVID-19, were actively infected with it, or had recovered from it provided the deeply sampled blood TCRbeta repertoires that made up the dataset. Where available, HLA class I and class II types were taken from metadata supplied by the sample provider and were not determined by assay-based typing. The prospective study material was composed of cDNA or gDNA derived from T cells, B-cell-depleted T cells, or PBMCs. A freely available public database, intended as a resource for researchers studying the immune response to SARS-CoV-2, is where the repertoires were released. Sample metadata almost always included a de-identified subject ID, COVID-19 status, age in years and sex.

The immunoSEQ Assay, a bias-controlled multiplex PCR, was used to amplify TCRbeta CDR3 regions from genomic DNA. The paper's processing steps were these. Within the assay, amplification of reference gene primers was used to estimate how many nucleated cells each sample contained. Sequence reads were collapsed and filtered to measure the absolute abundance of every unique TCRbeta CDR3 rearrangement. Productive Simpson clonality was computed per sample as the square root of Simpson's diversity index over productive rearrangements. Not all clones reach the TCRdb copy of this immuneACCESS table, which keeps in-frame sequences only. Checked studies attribute under half of the gap to unresolved V genes and leave the rest unexplained. Clone size and the V and J calls come from that table; the DNA yielded D and trimming. The sample has over 50,000 clones on record, just over 85% of them singletons. The ten largest clones capture under 3.5% of the sample.

Each collaborating institution followed its own protocols to collect whole blood in K2EDTA tubes. Collaborator samples were shipped for TCRbeta analysis as frozen whole blood, isolated PBMCs, or DNA extracted from either sample type. In regard to this clone: It lacks a known antigen. Within one base of it there is no much larger clone, and no base qualities were kept.

Overall results and qualifications from the work: The quantity of clinical and demographic metadata differed by source and by participant and was supplied without curation.

The CDR3, cysteine through phenylalanine, is 13 amino acids long. Only the CDR3 DNA stays, 39 bases, in frame from base 1. For CDR1 and CDR2, the germline V gene lists SGHDT and YYEEEE. The trim is 2 bases for V and 4 bases for J, with a gap of 9 bases between the germline ends. The chain employs TRBV5-6 and TRBJ1-2, with a tentative D gene TRBD1 over 5 matching bases. The sequence derives from a man older than 75 with acute or convalescent COVID-19. Sequenced: peripheral blood. The CDR3 region has the sequence CASSFQGLYGYTF. The DNA sequence reads TGTGCCAGCAGCTTCCAGGGCCTCTATGGCTACACCTTC.